This T cell receptor beta chain was obtained from a study of vaccination effects on CD4 cells after COVID-19. Study observations and caveats: After vaccination of healthy people, only 1 of 255 vaccine-induced clones cross-reacted with common cold coronaviruses.

Antigen-specific CD4+ T cells were expanded (with viral peptide pools) by the ViraFEST assay ahead of sequencing. Between days 9 and 11 of culture, CD4+ T cells were separated out. Having tested negative for nucleocapsid antibodies, the vaccine recipients showed no prior SARS-CoV-2 infection. Regarding this clone: Its antigen is as yet unknown.

This CDR3 is 14 amino acids long. Germline CDR1 and CDR2: SGHTS and YDEGEE. Trimming took 4 bases from V and 0 from J, leaving 9 bases between them. Method: immunoSEQ multiplex PCR; TCRdb's copy keeps in-frame clones and lacks some. The table includes about 43,000 clones, around 76% detected once. The clonotype originates from a human donor who received a COVID-19 vaccine. The chain has TRBV5-8 and TRBJ2-3; D is unresolved. This material consisted of CD4+ T cells from PBMCs cultured with SARS-CoV-2 spike peptides, taken before COVID-19 vaccination. Here the CDR3 DNA reads TGTGCCAGCAGCGGTCCGGGTAGCACAGATACGCAGTATTTT. Amino acids: CASSGPGSTDTQYF.